This is a list of T cell receptor beta chains from one sample in a study of shared clonotypes between healthy human individuals. Using immunoSEQ multiplex PCR, the repertoire was profiled, and TCRdb retains in-frame clones only, with some absent. The data contain fewer than 1.4 million clones, around three quarters of them singletons. Source material: memory CD4+ T cells from PBMCs. The receptors were gathered from a man aged 18-30 years in good health. Some clones in this sample may be carry-over from other donors' samples. Each CDR3 is given with its conserved first and last residue. D genes are given only for firm matches. Clone sizes are given selectively: once, few, many, or a class where the clone is expanded.

CDR3 DNA,CDR3 protein,V gene,clone size,D gene,J gene
TGTGCCAGCAGTGAAGCTGGCGGGAGCAACGAGCAGTACTTC,CASSEAGGSNEQYF,TRBV6-1,NA,TRBD2,TRBJ2-7
TGTGCCAGCAGCCCAGGGACAGGGGGGGGAGAGCAGTACTTC,CASSPGTGGGEQYF,TRBV7-2,NA,TRBD1,TRBJ2-7
TGTGCCAGCAGTACCACTAGCGGGGGACTTCAAGAGACCCAGTACTTC,CASSTTSGGLQETQYF,TRBV27,NA,TRBD2,TRBJ2-5
TGCGCCAGCAGCTTGGGAGTCGGCTACTACGAGCAGTACTTC,CASSLGVGYYEQYF,TRBV5-1,NA,NA,TRBJ2-7
TGTGCCAGCAGGGCGACAGGGGCCGGGGGTGGCTACACCTTC,CASRATGAGGGYTF,TRBV6-1,NA,TRBD1,TRBJ1-2
TGTGCCAGCAGCCTCGGGACGGGAGATACGCAGTATTTT,CASSLGTGDTQYF,TRBV2,NA,NA,TRBJ2-3
TGTGCCAGCAGTTTTACGGGGACAGGGGTTCGGAGAGCTTTCTTT,CASSFTGTGVRRAFF,TRBV28,NA,TRBD1,TRBJ1-1
TGTGCCAGCAGGCCGGGACTTCGGGGGGTTACGCAGTATTTT,CASRPGLRGVTQYF,TRBV6-5,NA,TRBD2,TRBJ2-3
TGCGCCAGCAGCCCCGCAGCCTACAATGAGCAGTTCTTC,CASSPAAYNEQFF,TRBV5-1,NA,NA,TRBJ2-1
TGCGCCAGCAGCTTCGACAGTACCCAAGAGACCCAGTACTTC,CASSFDSTQETQYF,TRBV5-1,NA,NA,TRBJ2-5
TGCGCCAGCAGCCTTTTCAGACTAGCGGGAGGAACCAGCACAGATACGCAGTATTTT,CASSLFRLAGGTSTDTQYF,TRBV5-1,NA,TRBD2,TRBJ2-3
TGTGCCACCAATGGTTACGGGAACACTGAAGCTTTCTTT,CATNGYGNTEAFF,TRBV25-1,NA,NA,TRBJ1-1
TGTGCCAGCAGCGCCACAGGGGCCAAAAACATTCAGTACTTC,CASSATGAKNIQYF,TRBV9,NA,NA,TRBJ2-4
TGCGCCAGCAGCTACGACAGTAGGAACACTGAAGCTTTCTTT,CASSYDSRNTEAFF,TRBV5-1,NA,NA,TRBJ1-1
TGTGCCAGCAGCGTAGCTCGAGGAGAGACCCAGTACTTC,CASSVARGETQYF,TRBV9,NA,NA,TRBJ2-5
TGTGCCAGCAGCCCTAGACCAGGGTCTAGCACAGATACGCAGTATTTT,CASSPRPGSSTDTQYF,TRBV7-3,NA,NA,TRBJ2-3
TGTGCCAGCAGCTTAAGAGCCTATGGCTACACCTTC,CASSLRAYGYTF,TRBV11-2,once,NA,TRBJ1-2
TGTGCCAGCTCACGGAGGGGAACTCCCTCCTCCTACGAGCAGTACTTC,CASSRRGTPSSYEQYF,TRBV18,NA,NA,TRBJ2-7
TGCGCCAGCAGCTTGGGACTAGCGGGAGCCCCACAAGAGACCCAGTACTTC,CASSLGLAGAPQETQYF,TRBV5-1,NA,TRBD2,TRBJ2-5
TGTGCCAGCCAGCGGGACAGAATCTTCTCTGGGGCCAACGTCCTGACTTTC,CASQRDRIFSGANVLTF,TRBV2,NA,NA,TRBJ2-6
TGTGCCATCACTAAGACTAGCGAAGGTCTCGGGGGGCAGTTCTTC,CAITKTSEGLGGQFF,TRBV10-3,NA,TRBD2,TRBJ2-1
TGCGCCAGCAGCTTGGGGGGAATGAGCGGCGGACGCACAGATACGCAGTATTTT,CASSLGGMSGGRTDTQYF,TRBV5-1,NA,NA,TRBJ2-3
TGTGCCAGCAGCCCCGGTCTAGCGGGAGAATCCTACGAGCAGTACTTC,CASSPGLAGESYEQYF,TRBV27,NA,TRBD2,TRBJ2-7
TGTGCCAGCAGCTTAGCGGCGGGAGGGGGTGAGCAGTTCTTC,CASSLAAGGGEQFF,TRBV7-2,few,TRBD2,TRBJ2-1
TGTGCCAGCTCACCAGCCCTAGCGGGAATGTACAATGAGCAGTTCTTC,CASSPALAGMYNEQFF,TRBV18,NA,TRBD2,TRBJ2-1
TGTGCCAGCAGCGTCGGGACAGGGGGCCCCTACGGCTACACCTTC,CASSVGTGGPYGYTF,TRBV9,NA,TRBD1,TRBJ1-2
TGTGCCAGCAGTTTTACAGGGGGGGAGCGCGACACAGATACGCAGTATTTT,CASSFTGGERDTDTQYF,TRBV27,NA,NA,TRBJ2-3
TGTGCCAGCAGCTTAAGAGGATCTGAAGCTTTCTTT,CASSLRGSEAFF,TRBV7-9,NA,NA,TRBJ1-1
TGCGCCAGCAGTGAGTCGGCCCGAACGCCCCAGTACTTC,CASSESARTPQYF,TRBV10-2,NA,NA,TRBJ2-5
TGCGCCAGCAGCCAAGATATCATATTCGACTCCGGGTCACCCAACGAGCAGTACTTC,CASSQDIIFDSGSPNEQYF,TRBV4-1,NA,NA,TRBJ2-7
TGCAGCGTTGGAACGGGGGTGGCAGAAGCCCCTCCTTTCTATGGCTACACCTTC,CSVGTGVAEAPPFYGYTF,TRBV29-1,NA,NA,TRBJ1-2
TGTGCCAGCAGCTCCCTTGGTTCAATAGCCAAAAACATTCAGTACTTC,CASSSLGSIAKNIQYF,TRBV7-9,NA,NA,TRBJ2-4
TGTGCCAGCAGCCCACCACCCTACGGGAGACAGTATTTT,CASSPPPYGRQYF,TRBV7-2,NA,NA,TRBJ2-3
TGTGCCAGGCGGGGCAGCACAGATACGCAGTATTTT,CARRGSTDTQYF,TRBV6-5,NA,NA,TRBJ2-3
TGTGCCAGCAGCTTGGGCAGCTCTGGAAACACCATATATTTT,CASSLGSSGNTIYF,TRBV5-4,many,NA,TRBJ1-3
TGTGCCTGTCTCTCTATCAGAGCCAAATACACTGAAGCTTTCTTT,CACLSIRAKYTEAFF,TRBV30,NA,NA,TRBJ1-1
TGTGCCAGCAGCACGCCCTCCTACGAGCAGTACTTC,CASSTPSYEQYF,TRBV28,once,NA,TRBJ2-7
TGCGCCAGCAGCTTGAGGGGACTAGCGGGAGACGAGCAGTACTTC,CASSLRGLAGDEQYF,TRBV5-1,many,TRBD2,TRBJ2-7
TGTGCCAGCAGCGCGGACACGAACACTGAAGCTTTCTTT,CASSADTNTEAFF,TRBV7-3,NA,NA,TRBJ1-1
TGTGCCATCGCCGGGGGGACAGGGTCCTCCTACGAGCAGTACTTC,CAIAGGTGSSYEQYF,TRBV10-3,few,TRBD1,TRBJ2-7
TGTGCCAGCATGTTATTGGGAGAAATAAAACTGTTTTTT,CASMLLGEIKLFF,TRBV7-9,NA,NA,TRBJ1-4
TGTGCCAGCTCACCGGCAGGGTGGCAGGTCGGCTACACCTTC,CASSPAGWQVGYTF,TRBV18,NA,NA,TRBJ1-2
TGTGCCAGTAGTCCGAGGACAGGGGCCTACGAGCAGTACTTC,CASSPRTGAYEQYF,TRBV19,NA,TRBD1,TRBJ2-7
TGCAGCGTTGGCAGGGAAAGCGGCTACACCTTC,CSVGRESGYTF,TRBV29-1,NA,NA,TRBJ1-2
TGTGCCTGGAGCACACCGTACTTGGCAGGGGGGCAGTTCTTC,CAWSTPYLAGGQFF,TRBV30,NA,TRBD1,TRBJ2-1
TGCGCCAGCAGCCAAGCGTGGGAGGTTCGGGGCGAGCAGTACTTC,CASSQAWEVRGEQYF,TRBV4-1,many,NA,TRBJ2-7
TGTGCCAGCTCAACCACCGGGGACAATGAGCAGTTCTTC,CASSTTGDNEQFF,TRBV18,NA,NA,TRBJ2-1
TGTGCCAGCAGCTCCGGGACCCTTGATGAGCAGTTCTTC,CASSSGTLDEQFF,TRBV5-4,NA,NA,TRBJ2-1
TGTGCCAGCGGAGGGGGGCAGAGTCAGCCCCAGCATTTT,CASGGGQSQPQHF,TRBV28,NA,NA,TRBJ1-5
TGTGCCAGTAGTATAGATAGGGGCGGAGGAGCTGAAGCTTTCTTT,CASSIDRGGGAEAFF,TRBV19,NA,NA,TRBJ1-1
TGTGCCAGCCATTTGGGGACAGGTCCCACCGGGGAGCTGTTTTTT,CASHLGTGPTGELFF,TRBV19,NA,TRBD1,TRBJ2-2
TGCGCCAGCAGCCAAGGTAGGGGGGAGGACTACGAGCAGTACTTC,CASSQGRGEDYEQYF,TRBV4-1,NA,NA,TRBJ2-7
TGTGCCAGCAGTTCGCGGCGACAGGGTACAGAGACCCAGTACTTC,CASSSRRQGTETQYF,TRBV28,NA,TRBD1,TRBJ2-5